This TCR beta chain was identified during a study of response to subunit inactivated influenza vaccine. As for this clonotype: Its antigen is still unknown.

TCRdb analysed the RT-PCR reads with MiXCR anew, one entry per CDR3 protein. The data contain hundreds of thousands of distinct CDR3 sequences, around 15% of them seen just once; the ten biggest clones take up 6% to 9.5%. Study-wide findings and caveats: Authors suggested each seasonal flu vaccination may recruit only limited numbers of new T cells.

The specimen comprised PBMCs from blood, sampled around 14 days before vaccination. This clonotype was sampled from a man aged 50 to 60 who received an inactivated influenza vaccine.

In DNA form, the CDR3 reads TGTGCCAGCCAATGGAGGCAAGAGACCCAGTACTTC. Its translation is CASQWRQETQYF. The genes are TRBV28 and TRBJ2-5, with TRBD2 as a possible D gene (5 bases). Trimming took off 8 bases at V and 2 bases at J, with 9 bases between the two ends. There are 12 residues in the CDR3. CDR1 is MDHEN and CDR2 is SYDVKM in the germline V gene. Full variable domain (outside the CDR3, taken from reference TRBV28 and TRBJ2-5): DVKVTQSSRYLVKRTGEKVFLECVQDMDHENMFWYRQDPGLGLRLIYFSYDVKMKEKGDIPEGYSVSREKKERFSLILESASTNQTSMYLCASQWRQETQYFGPGTRLLVL.